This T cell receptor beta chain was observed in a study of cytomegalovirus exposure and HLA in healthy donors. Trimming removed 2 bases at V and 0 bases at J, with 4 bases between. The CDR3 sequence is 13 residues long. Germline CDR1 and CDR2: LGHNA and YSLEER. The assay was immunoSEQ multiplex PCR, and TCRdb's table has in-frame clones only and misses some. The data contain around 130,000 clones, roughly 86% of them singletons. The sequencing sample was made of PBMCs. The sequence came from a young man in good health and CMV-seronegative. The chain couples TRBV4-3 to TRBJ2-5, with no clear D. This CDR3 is CASSQQYQETQYF. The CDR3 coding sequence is TGCGCCAGCAGCCAACAGTACCAAGAGACCCAGTACTTC.